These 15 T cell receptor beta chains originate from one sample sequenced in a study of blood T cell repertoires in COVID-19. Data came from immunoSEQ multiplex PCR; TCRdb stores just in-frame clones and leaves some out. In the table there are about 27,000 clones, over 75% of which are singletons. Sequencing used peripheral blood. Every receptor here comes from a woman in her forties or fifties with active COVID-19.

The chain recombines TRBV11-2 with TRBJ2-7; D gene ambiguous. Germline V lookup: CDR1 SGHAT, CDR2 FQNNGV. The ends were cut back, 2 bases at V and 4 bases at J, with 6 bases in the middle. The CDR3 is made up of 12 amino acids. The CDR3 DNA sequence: TGTGCCAGCAGCTTATCCGGTTACGAGCAGTACTTC. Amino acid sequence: CASSLSGYEQYF.

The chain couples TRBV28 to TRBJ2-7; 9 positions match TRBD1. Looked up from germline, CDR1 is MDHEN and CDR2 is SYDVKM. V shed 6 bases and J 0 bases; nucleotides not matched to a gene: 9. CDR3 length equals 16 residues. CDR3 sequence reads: CASRTVPGQGSYEQYF. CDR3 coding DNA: TGTGCCAGCAGAACTGTACCGGGACAGGGCTCCTACGAGCAGTACTTC.

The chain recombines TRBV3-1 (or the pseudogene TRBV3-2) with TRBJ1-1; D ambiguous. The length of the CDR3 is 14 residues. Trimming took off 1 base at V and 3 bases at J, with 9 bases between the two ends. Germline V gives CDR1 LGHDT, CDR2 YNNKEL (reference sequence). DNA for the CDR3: TGTGCCAGCAGCCAAGTACCCGAGGACACTGAAGCTTTCTTT. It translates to CASSQVPEDTEAFF.

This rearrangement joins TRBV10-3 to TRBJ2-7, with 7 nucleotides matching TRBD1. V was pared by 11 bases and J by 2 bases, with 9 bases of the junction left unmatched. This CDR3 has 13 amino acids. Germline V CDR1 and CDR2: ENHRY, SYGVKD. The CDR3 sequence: CAVNSGQTYEQYF. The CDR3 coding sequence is TGTGCCGTCAATTCGGGACAGACCTACGAGCAGTACTTC.

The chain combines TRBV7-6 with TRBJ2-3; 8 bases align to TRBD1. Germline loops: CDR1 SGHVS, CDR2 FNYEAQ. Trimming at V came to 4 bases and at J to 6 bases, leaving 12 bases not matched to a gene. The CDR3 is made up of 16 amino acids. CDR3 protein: CASSSDGQGYLDTQYF. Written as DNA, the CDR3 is TGTGCCAGCAGCTCTGATGGACAGGGCTATCTTGATACGCAGTATTTT.

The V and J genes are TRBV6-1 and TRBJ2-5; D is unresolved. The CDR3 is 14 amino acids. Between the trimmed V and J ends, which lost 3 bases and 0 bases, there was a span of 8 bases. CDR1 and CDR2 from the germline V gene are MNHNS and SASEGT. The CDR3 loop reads CASSDQVNQETQYF. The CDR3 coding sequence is TGTGCCAGCAGTGATCAGGTAAACCAAGAGACCCAGTACTTC.

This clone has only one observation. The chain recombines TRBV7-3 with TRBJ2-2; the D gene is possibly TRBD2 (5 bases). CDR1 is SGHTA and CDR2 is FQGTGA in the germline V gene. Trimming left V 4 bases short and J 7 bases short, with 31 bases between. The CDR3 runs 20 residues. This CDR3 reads CASSSIPTQLAGVKGGELFF. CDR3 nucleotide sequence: TGTGCCAGCAGCTCCATACCCACACAGCTAGCTGGGGTTAAGGGCGGGGAGCTGTTTTTT.

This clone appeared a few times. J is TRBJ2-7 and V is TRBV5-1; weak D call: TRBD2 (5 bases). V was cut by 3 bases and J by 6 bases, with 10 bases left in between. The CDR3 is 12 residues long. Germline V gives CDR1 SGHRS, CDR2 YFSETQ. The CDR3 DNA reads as TGCGCCAGCAGCTCTTCCGAGGGCGAGCAGTACTTC. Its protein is CASSSSEGEQYF.

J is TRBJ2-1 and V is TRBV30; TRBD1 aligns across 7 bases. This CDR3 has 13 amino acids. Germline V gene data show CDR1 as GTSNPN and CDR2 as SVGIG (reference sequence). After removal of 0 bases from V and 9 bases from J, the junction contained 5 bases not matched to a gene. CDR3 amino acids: CAWSVLGGSEQFF. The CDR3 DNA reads TGTGCCTGGAGTGTACTAGGGGGCTCTGAGCAGTTCTTC.

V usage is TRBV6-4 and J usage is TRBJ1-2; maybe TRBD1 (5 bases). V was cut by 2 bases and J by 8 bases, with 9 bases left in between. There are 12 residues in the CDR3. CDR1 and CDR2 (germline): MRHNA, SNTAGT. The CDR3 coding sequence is TGTGCCAGCAGTGACGGGGGGGGAGGCTACACCTTC. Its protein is CASSDGGGGYTF.

The CDR3 DNA is TGTGCCATCAGAGGCGGGAGGGACACCGGGGAGCTGTTTTTT. Translating gives CAIRGGRDTGELFF. The V gene is TRBV10-3, the J gene TRBJ2-2; 9 bases align to TRBD2. Per the germline V gene, CDR1 is ENHRY and CDR2 is SYGVKD. V shed 6 bases and J 3 bases; nucleotides not matched to a gene: 2. This CDR3 contains 14 residues.

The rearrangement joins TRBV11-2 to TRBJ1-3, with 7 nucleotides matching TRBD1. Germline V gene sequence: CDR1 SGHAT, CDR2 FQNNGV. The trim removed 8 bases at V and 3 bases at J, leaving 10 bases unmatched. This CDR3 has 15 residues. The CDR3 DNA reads TGTGCCAGCCTCTTAGAGAGGGGGCTTGGAAACACCATATATTTT. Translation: CASLLERGLGNTIYF.

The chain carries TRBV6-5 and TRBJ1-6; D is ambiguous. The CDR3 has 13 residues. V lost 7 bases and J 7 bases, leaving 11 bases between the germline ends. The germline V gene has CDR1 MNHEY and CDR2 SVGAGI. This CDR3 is CASTRTGNSPLHF. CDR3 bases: TGTGCCAGCACCAGAACGGGAAATTCACCCCTCCACTTT.

CDR3 region: CASSRLTSPTYEQYF. DNA for the CDR3: TGTGCCAGCAGTCGGCTGACTAGTCCCACCTACGAGCAGTACTTC. The chain is built from TRBV6-2 or TRBV6-3 and TRBJ2-7; possible D gene TRBD2, 6 bases. The V end was cut by 5 bases, the J end by 2 bases, with 16 bases between. The V gene's germline CDR1 is MNHEY and CDR2 SVGEGT. The CDR3 consists of 15 residues.

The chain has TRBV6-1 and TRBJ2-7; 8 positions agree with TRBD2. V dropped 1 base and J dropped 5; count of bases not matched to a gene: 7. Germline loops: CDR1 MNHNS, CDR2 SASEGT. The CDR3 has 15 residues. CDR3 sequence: CASSEGDSGNHEQYF. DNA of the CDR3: TGTGCCAGCAGTGAAGGGGATAGCGGGAATCACGAGCAGTACTTC.